This passage covers 24 T cell receptor beta chains from one sample sequenced in a study of blood T cell repertoires in COVID-19 (dated by TCRdb to 2018 to 2020). Library preparation employed the immunoSEQ multiplex PCR assay. The immuneACCESS repertoire file appears here via TCRdb, limited to in-frame rearrangements. These files lack a portion of the clones; in checked studies, under half of the deficit traces to unresolved V genes, and the cause of the others is not known. For this sample there are about 250,000 clones; 88% appear just once. 1.3% to 1.5% of the sample rests with the top ten. Sequences were obtained from peripheral blood. Receptor source: an older man with acute or convalescent COVID-19.

The J gene is TRBJ2-5, the V gene TRBV4-3; tentatively, D is TRBD2 (6 bases). V was pared by 4 bases and J by 5 bases, with 17 bases between. The V gene's germline CDR1 is LGHNA and CDR2 YSLEER. The CDR3 has 15 residues. This CDR3 is CASSPQTSFGETQYF. The CDR3 DNA follows: TGCGCCAGCAGCCCCCAGACTAGTTTCGGGGAGACCCAGTACTTC.

J is TRBJ2-2 and V is TRBV6-5, with D tentatively TRBD1 (5 bases). V lost 6 bases and J lost 5, with 13 bases in between. The CDR3 extends over 14 amino acids. Germline V gene lookup returns CDR1 MNHEY and CDR2 SVGAGI. CDR3 protein: CASSSYRITGELFF. The CDR3 region has the DNA TGTGCCAGCAGCTCCTACAGGATTACCGGGGAGCTGTTTTTT.

The chain has TRBV4-1 and TRBJ2-7; 10 nucleotides align to TRBD1. Germline CDR1 MGHRA, CDR2 YSYEKL. CDR3 length equals 14 residues. V trimming: 3 bases; J trimming: 6 bases; junction bases outside the gene matches: 5. The CDR3 bases are TGCGCCAGCAGCCAGCGGGACAGGGGATTCGAGCAGTACTTC. Encoded protein: CASSQRDRGFEQYF.

This chain joins TRBV10-3 and TRBJ1-4; D may be TRBD1 (6 bases). Trimming took 6 bases from V and 6 from J, leaving 11 bases between them. This CDR3 region has 13 residues. The germline CDR1 and CDR2 sequences are ENHRY and SYGVKD. In DNA form, the CDR3 reads TGTGCCATCAGGGACAGTCGGGATGAAAAACTGTTTTTT. Protein: CAIRDSRDEKLFF.

V and J are TRBV4-1 and TRBJ1-5, with D possibly matching TRBD1 (6 bases). Germline V lookup: CDR1 MGHRA, CDR2 YSYEKL. Deletions cut 1 base from V and 3 bases from J, with 10 bases between. This CDR3 spans 15 amino acids. As DNA, the CDR3 is TGCGCCAGCAGCCAAGTACAGGGTACCAATCAGCCCCAGCATTTT. Its translation: CASSQVQGTNQPQHF.

The chain carries TRBV5-6 and TRBJ1-2, with D uncertain. CDR1 SGHDT and CDR2 YYEEEE come from the germline V gene. This CDR3 has 14 residues. Trimming shortened V by 4 bases and J by 3 bases, and 13 bases separated the two germline ends. The CDR3 protein is CASSQLRVDYGYTF. CDR3 nucleotide sequence: TGTGCCAGCAGCCAACTTCGGGTCGACTATGGCTACACCTTC. Together with reference TRBV5-6 and TRBJ1-2, the CDR3 gives the full variable domain: DAGVTQSPTHLIKTRGQQVTLRCSPKSGHDTVSWYQQALGQGPQFIFQYYEEEERQRGNFPDRFSGHQFPNYSSELNVNALLLGDSALYLCASSQLRVDYGYTFGSGTRLTVV.

The chain has TRBV11-3 and TRBJ2-2, with D possibly TRBD2 on 5 matching bases. This CDR3 contains 15 residues. V lost 3 bases to trimming and J lost 5 bases, with 13 bases between them. Germline CDR1 and CDR2: SGHNT and YENEEA. The DNA of the CDR3 is TGTGCCAGCAGCTTGAGAGAAGAGGGTACCGGGGAGCTGTTTTTT. This translates into CASSLREEGTGELFF.

The chain carries TRBV7-9 and TRBJ1-2; 7 nucleotides match TRBD1. The CDR3 extends over 15 amino acids. Trimming removed 5 bases from V and 2 bases from J; junction bases left unmatched: 8. CDR1 is SEHNR and CDR2 is FQNEAQ in the germline V gene (reference sequence). The CDR3 region has the DNA TGTGCCAGCAGCACCAGACAGGGACGGAACTATGGCTACACCTTC. Translating gives CASSTRQGRNYGYTF.

The chain joins TRBV7-2 to TRBJ2-2; perhaps TRBD1 as D (6 bases). Germline lookup yields CDR1 SGHTA and CDR2 FQGNSA. V lost 1 base, J lost 0 bases, and 9 bases lay in between. The CDR3 runs to 16 residues. This CDR3 reads CASSLDGGPNTGELFF. CDR3 sequence (DNA): TGTGCCAGCAGCTTAGATGGGGGCCCGAACACCGGGGAGCTGTTTTTT.

The chain has TRBV6-2 or TRBV6-3 and TRBJ1-5; D is undetermined. Germline CDR1 and CDR2: MNHEY and SVGEGT. Trimming took off 5 bases at V and 9 bases at J, with 20 bases between the two ends. The CDR3 runs to 15 residues. The DNA for the CDR3 is TGTGCCAGCAGTCAATACCGACCTCTTAGCCGGCCCCAGCATTTT. This translates into CASSQYRPLSRPQHF.

The rearrangement joins TRBV6-2 or TRBV6-3 to TRBJ1-1, with 9 bases identical to TRBD1. V dropped 4 bases and J dropped 6; count of bases not matched to a gene: 6. The CDR3 contains 14 residues. Germline V gene data show CDR1 as MNHEY and CDR2 as SVGEGT. The CDR3 DNA sequence: TGTGCCAGCAGTTTAACAGGGGGCTGGGCTGAAGCTTTCTTT. It translates to CASSLTGGWAEAFF.

The chain is built from TRBV19 and TRBJ2-5, with TRBD1 matching over 7 bases. The germline CDR1 and CDR2 sequences are LNHDA and SQIVND (reference sequence). The V and J ends lost 8 bases and 2 bases, in that order; junction bases with no gene match: 8. This CDR3 comprises 14 residues. CDR3 in DNA: TGTGCCAGTCGAAACCCACAGGGGCAAGAGACCCAGTACTTC. This codes for CASRNPQGQETQYF.

The chain joins TRBV11-2 to TRBJ2-5; 9 nucleotides align to TRBD1. V was pared by 4 bases and J by 5 bases, with 14 bases of the junction left unmatched. Germline V gives CDR1 SGHAT, CDR2 FQNNGV. The CDR3 length is 17 residues. CDR3: CASSSPGQGSPWETQYF. Here the CDR3 DNA reads TGTGCCAGCAGCTCTCCGGGACAGGGTTCGCCTTGGGAGACCCAGTACTTC.

On this clone itself: Different DNA sequences within this sample yield the same CDR3. The chain joins TRBV7-9 to TRBJ1-6; TRBD1 aligns across 8 bases. The germline CDR1 and CDR2 sequences are SEHNR and FQNEAQ (reference sequence). J gave up 7 bases and V 3 bases, and 2 bases lay outside the gene matches. The CDR3 covers 14 residues. The CDR3 DNA reads TGTGCCAGCAGCTTGGGACAGGAGAATTCACCCCTCCACTTT. This encodes CASSLGQENSPLHF.

The chain carries TRBV7-2 and TRBJ1-4; TRBD1 might be the D (5 bases). V shed 0 bases and J shed 5 bases, with 7 bases lying between them. The germline V gene encodes CDR1 SGHTA and CDR2 FQGNSA. The CDR3 consists of 14 residues. CDR3 sequence reads: CASSLARGNEKLFF. CDR3 sequence (DNA): TGTGCCAGCAGCTTAGCACGGGGGAATGAAAAACTGTTTTTT.

This chain joins TRBV15 and TRBJ2-5; tentative D call: TRBD1 (6 bases). The CDR3 length is 16 residues. Per germline, CDR1 LNHNV and CDR2 YYDKDF (reference sequence). Trimming pared 1 base from V and 2 bases from J, leaving 14 bases between. Here the CDR3 DNA reads TGTGCCACCAGCAGAGTGGGCAGGGGCCCACAAGAGACCCAGTACTTC. Its protein product is CATSRVGRGPQETQYF.

The rearrangement links TRBV5-6 to TRBJ2-3; 12 bases are shared with TRBD2. The CDR3 extends over 17 amino acids. V was clipped by 7 bases and J by 0 bases; unmatched bases: 9. The germline V gene has CDR1 SGHDT and CDR2 YYEEEE. Written as DNA, the CDR3 is TGTGCCAGCTTAGGGACTAGCGGGCGTACTAGCACAGATACGCAGTATTTT. Translation gives CASLGTSGRTSTDTQYF.

The rearrangement joins TRBV6-5 to TRBJ1-1, with D possibly TRBD1 on 6 matching bases. CDR3 size: 15 residues. Trimming left V 2 bases short and J 5 bases short, with 15 bases between. Germline CDR1 and CDR2: MNHEY and SVGAGI. CDR3: CASSYVGGAQTEAFF. As DNA, the CDR3 is TGTGCCAGCAGTTACGTTGGGGGGGCGCAGACTGAAGCTTTCTTT.

The genes are TRBV9 and TRBJ1-6; tentative D call: TRBD1 (5 bases). The V and J ends lost 1 base and 5 bases respectively, with 10 bases between them. The germline CDR1 and CDR2 sequences are SGDLS and YYNGEE. The CDR3 is made up of 15 amino acids. CDR3 loop: CASSVTGGDNSPLHF. In nucleotides, the CDR3 is TGTGCCAGCAGCGTAACGGGAGGGGATAATTCACCCCTCCACTTT.

The rearrangement links TRBV7-9 to TRBJ1-4, with TRBD1 matching over 8 bases. Trimming removed 5 bases from V and 3 bases from J; junction bases left unmatched: 8. This CDR3 comprises 16 residues. In germline, CDR1 is SEHNR, CDR2 FQNEAQ (reference sequence). CDR3 DNA sequence: TGTGCCAGCAGCGGATCAGGGGGCGCGGCTAATGAAAAACTGTTTTTT. Protein sequence: CASSGSGGAANEKLFF. Based on the CDR3 plus reference TRBV7-9 and TRBJ1-4, the full variable domain is DTGVSQNPRHKITKRGQNVTFRCDPISEHNRLYWYRQTLGQGPEFLTYFQNEAQLEKSRLLSDRFSAERPKGSFSTLEIQRTEQGDSAMYLCASSGSGGAANEKLFFGSGTQLSVL.

This chain uses TRBV18 with TRBJ1-2; no clear D gene. Germline CDR1 is KGHSH and CDR2 is LQKENI. Trimming took off 3 bases at V and 6 bases at J, with 14 bases between the two ends. This CDR3 has 14 amino acids. CDR3 in amino acids: CASSPLKEVNGYTF. CDR3 coding DNA: TGTGCCAGCTCACCCCTGAAGGAGGTTAATGGCTACACCTTC.

The V and J genes are TRBV7-2 and TRBJ2-5; 13 bases line up with TRBD2. Germline CDR1 is SGHTA and CDR2 is FQGNSA. J gave up 9 bases and V 0 bases, and 22 bases lay outside the gene matches. CDR3 length equals 21 residues. The CDR3 DNA reads TGTGCCAGCAGCTTAGCCGGGGGACTAGCGGGACCTGCAGCTCTATTAGTGTCCCAGTACTTC. This sequence encodes CASSLAGGLAGPAALLVSQYF.

The gene calls are TRBV29-1 and TRBJ1-1; D remains ambiguous. V lost 7 bases, J lost 0 bases, and 6 bases lay in between. The CDR3 consists of 11 residues. Germline CDR1 is SQVTM and CDR2 is ANQGSEA. This CDR3 is CSGSMNTEAFF. In DNA, the CDR3 is TGCAGCGGAAGCATGAACACTGAAGCTTTCTTT.

This clone has more than one count but fewer than ten. The V gene is TRBV3-1 (or the pseudogene TRBV3-2), the J gene TRBJ2-5, with a tentative D call TRBD1 (6 bases). CDR1 and CDR2 from the germline V gene are LGHDT and YNNKEL (reference sequence). Between the trimmed V and J ends, which lost 1 base and 1 base, there was a span of 16 bases. The CDR3 sequence is 17 residues long. This CDR3 is CASSQGRTWTVQETQYF. The CDR3 coding sequence is TGTGCCAGCAGCCAAGGAAGAACTTGGACAGTCCAAGAGACCCAGTACTTC.